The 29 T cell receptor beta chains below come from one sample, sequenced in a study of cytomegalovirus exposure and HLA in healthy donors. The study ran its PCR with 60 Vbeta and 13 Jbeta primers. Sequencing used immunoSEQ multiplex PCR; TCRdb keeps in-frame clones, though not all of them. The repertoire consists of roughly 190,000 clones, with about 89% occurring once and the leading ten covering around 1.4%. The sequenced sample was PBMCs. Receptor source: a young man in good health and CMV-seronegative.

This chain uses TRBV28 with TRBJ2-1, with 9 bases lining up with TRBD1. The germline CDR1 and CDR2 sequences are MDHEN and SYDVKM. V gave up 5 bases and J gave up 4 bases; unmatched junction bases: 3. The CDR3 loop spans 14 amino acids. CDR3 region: CASSRGQGYNEQFF. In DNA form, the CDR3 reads TGTGCCAGCAGTCGGGGACAGGGTTACAATGAGCAGTTCTTC.

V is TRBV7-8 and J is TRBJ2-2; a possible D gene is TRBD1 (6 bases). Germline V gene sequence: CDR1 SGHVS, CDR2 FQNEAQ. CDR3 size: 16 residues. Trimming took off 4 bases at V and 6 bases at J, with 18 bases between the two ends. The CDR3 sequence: CASSYDRSLPPGELFF. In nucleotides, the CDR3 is TGTGCCAGCAGCTACGACAGGTCTCTCCCCCCCGGGGAGCTGTTTTTT.

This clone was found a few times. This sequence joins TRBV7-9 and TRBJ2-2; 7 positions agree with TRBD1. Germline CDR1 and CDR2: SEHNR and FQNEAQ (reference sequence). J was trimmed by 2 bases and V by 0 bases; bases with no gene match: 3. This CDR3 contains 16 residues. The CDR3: CASSLAGQKNTGELFF. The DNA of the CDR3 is TGTGCCAGCAGCTTAGCGGGACAGAAAAACACCGGGGAGCTGTTTTTT. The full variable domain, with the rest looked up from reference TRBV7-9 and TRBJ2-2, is DTGVSQNPRHKITKRGQNVTFRCDPISEHNRLYWYRQTLGQGPEFLTYFQNEAQLEKSRLLSDRFSAERPKGSFSTLEIQRTEQGDSAMYLCASSLAGQKNTGELFFGEGSRLTVL.

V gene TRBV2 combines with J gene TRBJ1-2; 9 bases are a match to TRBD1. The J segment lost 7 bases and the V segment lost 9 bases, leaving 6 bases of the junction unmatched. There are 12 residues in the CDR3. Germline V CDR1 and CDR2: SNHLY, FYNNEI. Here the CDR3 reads CARSQGAGGYTF. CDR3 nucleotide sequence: TGTGCCAGATCACAGGGGGCTGGTGGCTACACCTTC.

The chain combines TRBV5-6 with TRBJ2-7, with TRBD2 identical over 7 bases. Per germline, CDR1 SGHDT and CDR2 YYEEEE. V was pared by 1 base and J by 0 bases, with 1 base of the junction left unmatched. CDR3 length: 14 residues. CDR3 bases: TGTGCCAGCAGCTTGAGCGGGAACTCCTACGAGCAGTACTTC. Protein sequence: CASSLSGNSYEQYF.

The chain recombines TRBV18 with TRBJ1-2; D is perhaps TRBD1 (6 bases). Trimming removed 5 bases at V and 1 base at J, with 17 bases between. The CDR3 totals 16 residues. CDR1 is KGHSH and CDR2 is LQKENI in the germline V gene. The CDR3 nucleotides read TGTGCCAGCTCATCTCCCCGGGACACCTATAACTATGGCTACACCTTC. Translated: CASSSPRDTYNYGYTF.

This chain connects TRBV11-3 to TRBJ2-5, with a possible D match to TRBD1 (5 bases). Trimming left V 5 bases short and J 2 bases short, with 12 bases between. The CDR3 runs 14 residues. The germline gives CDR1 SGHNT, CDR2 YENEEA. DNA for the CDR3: TGTGCCAGCAGCCCAGGACAAGAGCAAGAGACCCAGTACTTC. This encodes CASSPGQEQETQYF. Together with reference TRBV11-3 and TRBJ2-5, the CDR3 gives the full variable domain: EAGVVQSPRYKIIEKKQPVAFWCNPISGHNTLYWYLQNLGQGPELLIRYENEEAVDDSQLPKDRFSAERLKGVDSTLKIQPAELGDSAVYLCASSPGQEQETQYFGPGTRLLVL.

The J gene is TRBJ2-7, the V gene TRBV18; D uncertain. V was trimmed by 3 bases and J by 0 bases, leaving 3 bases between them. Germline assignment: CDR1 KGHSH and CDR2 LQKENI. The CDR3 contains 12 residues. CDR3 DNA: TGTGCCAGCTCACCGGCCTCCTACGAGCAGTACTTC. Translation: CASSPASYEQYF.

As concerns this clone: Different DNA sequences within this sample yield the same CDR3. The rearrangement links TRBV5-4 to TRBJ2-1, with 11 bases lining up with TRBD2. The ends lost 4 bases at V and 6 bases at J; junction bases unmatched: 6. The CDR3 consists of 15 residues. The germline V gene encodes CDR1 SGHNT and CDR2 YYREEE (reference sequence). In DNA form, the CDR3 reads TGTGCCAGCAGCCTGCGCCTAGCGGGAGGCAATGAGCAGTTCTTC. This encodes CASSLRLAGGNEQFF.

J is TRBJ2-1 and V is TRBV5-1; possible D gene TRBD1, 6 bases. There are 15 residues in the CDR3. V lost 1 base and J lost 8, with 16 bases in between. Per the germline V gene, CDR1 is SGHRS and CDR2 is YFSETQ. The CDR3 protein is CASSLLRRGGDEQFF. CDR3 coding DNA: TGCGCCAGCAGCTTGTTACGGCGTGGGGGCGATGAGCAGTTCTTC.

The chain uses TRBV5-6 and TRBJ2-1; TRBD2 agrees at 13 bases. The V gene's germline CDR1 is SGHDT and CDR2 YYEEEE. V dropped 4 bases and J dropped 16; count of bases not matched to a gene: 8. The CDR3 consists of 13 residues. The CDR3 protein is CASSPTSGRAPFF. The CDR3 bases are TGTGCCAGCAGCCCAACTAGCGGGAGGGCCCCATTCTTC.

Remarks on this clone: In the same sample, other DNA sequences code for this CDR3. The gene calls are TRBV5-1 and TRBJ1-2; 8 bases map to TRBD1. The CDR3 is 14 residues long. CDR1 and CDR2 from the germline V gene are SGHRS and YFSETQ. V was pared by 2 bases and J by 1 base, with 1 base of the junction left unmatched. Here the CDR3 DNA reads TGCGCCAGCAGCTTAGACAGGGGTAACTATGGCTACACCTTC. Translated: CASSLDRGNYGYTF.

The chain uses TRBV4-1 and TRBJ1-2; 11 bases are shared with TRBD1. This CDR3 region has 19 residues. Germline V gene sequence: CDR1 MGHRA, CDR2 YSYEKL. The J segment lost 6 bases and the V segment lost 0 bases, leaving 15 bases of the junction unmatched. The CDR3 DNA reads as TGCGCCAGCAGCCAAGATATCACCCAAGGGACAGGGGGATCCCATGGCTACACCTTC. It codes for CASSQDITQGTGGSHGYTF.

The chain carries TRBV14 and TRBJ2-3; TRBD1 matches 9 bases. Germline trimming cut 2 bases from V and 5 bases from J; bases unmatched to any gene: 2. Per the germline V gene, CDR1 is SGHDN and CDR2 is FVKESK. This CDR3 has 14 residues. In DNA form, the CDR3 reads TGTGCCAGCAGCCAAAACAGGGGGCAAGATACGCAGTATTTT. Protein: CASSQNRGQDTQYF.

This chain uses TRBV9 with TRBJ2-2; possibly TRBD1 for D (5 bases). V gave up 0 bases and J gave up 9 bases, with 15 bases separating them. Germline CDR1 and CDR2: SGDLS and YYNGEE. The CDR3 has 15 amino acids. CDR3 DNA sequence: TGTGCCAGCAGCGTAGGGGGTAGCAGGGTCAGGGAGCTGTTTTTT. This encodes CASSVGGSRVRELFF.

This CDR3 is CASSPPGELNTEAFF. In nucleotides, the CDR3 is TGTGCCAGCAGCCCCCCGGGGGAGTTGAACACTGAAGCTTTCTTT. This chain uses TRBV7-9 with TRBJ1-1; D is possibly TRBD1 (5 bases). This CDR3 has 15 amino acids. Trimming shortened V by 5 bases and J by 0 bases, and 13 bases separated the two germline ends. Per germline, CDR1 SEHNR and CDR2 FQNEAQ (reference sequence).

The CDR3 reads CASSLVREAYEQYF. CDR3 nucleotides: TGTGCCAGCAGCTTAGTGCGGGAAGCCTACGAGCAGTACTTC. The rearrangement joins TRBV7-2 to TRBJ2-5, with D perhaps TRBD2 (6 bases). The DNA matches TRBJ2-7 better at its end, which makes the J call doubtful. The CDR3 spans 14 residues. Germline V lookup: CDR1 SGHTA, CDR2 FQGNSA.

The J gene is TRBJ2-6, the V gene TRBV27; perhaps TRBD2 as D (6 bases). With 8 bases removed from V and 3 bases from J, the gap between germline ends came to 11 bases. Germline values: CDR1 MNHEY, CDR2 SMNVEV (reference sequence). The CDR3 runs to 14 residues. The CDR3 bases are TGTGCCAGCGGGGGGAACGGTGGGGCCAACGTCCTGACTTTC. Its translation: CASGGNGGANVLTF.

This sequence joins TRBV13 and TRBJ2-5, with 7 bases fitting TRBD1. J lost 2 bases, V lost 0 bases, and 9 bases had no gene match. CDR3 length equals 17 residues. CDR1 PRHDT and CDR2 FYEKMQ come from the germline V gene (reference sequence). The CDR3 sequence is CASSLGGVGGHQETQYF. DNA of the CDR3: TGTGCCAGCAGCTTAGGCGGTGTAGGGGGCCATCAAGAGACCCAGTACTTC.

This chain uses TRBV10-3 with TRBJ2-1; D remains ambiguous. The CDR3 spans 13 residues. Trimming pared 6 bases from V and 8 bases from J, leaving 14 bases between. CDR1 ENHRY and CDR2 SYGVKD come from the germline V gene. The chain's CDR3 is CAIRSERGYEQFF. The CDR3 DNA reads TGTGCCATCAGATCCGAACGAGGCTATGAGCAGTTCTTC.

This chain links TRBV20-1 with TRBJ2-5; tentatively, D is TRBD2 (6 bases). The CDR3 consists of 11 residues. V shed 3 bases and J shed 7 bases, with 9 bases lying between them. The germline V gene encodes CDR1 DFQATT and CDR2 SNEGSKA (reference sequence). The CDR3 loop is CSASGSVTQYF. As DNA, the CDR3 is TGCAGTGCTAGCGGGAGCGTGACCCAGTACTTC.

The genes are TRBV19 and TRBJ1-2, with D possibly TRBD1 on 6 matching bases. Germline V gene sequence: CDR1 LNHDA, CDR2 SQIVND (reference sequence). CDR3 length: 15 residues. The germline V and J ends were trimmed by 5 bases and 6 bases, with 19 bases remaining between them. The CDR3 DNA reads TGTGCCAGTAGTGTCGCGTGGGCAGGGGCTCATGGCTACACCTTC. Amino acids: CASSVAWAGAHGYTF.

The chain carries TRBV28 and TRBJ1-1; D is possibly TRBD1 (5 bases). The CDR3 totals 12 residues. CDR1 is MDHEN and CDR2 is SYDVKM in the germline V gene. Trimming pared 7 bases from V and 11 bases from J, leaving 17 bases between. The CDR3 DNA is TGTGCCAGCATAACAGGACGGGGGAACGCTTTCTTT. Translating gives CASITGRGNAFF.

The CDR3 DNA sequence: TGTGCCAGCAGCTTAGGGGGGTCAGGGGTCAGCAATCAGCCCCAGCATTTT. Translation gives CASSLGGSGVSNQPQHF. The chain joins TRBV7-9 to TRBJ1-5, with D possibly being TRBD1 (6 bases). Germline CDR1 is SEHNR and CDR2 is FQNEAQ (reference sequence). This CDR3 has 17 amino acids. V lost 1 base to trimming and J lost 1 base, with 14 bases between them.

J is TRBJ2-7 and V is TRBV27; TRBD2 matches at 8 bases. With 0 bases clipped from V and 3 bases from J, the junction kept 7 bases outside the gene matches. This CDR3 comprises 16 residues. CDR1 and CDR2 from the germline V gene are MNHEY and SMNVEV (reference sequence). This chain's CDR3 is CASSLSGLGGNYEQYF. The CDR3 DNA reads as TGTGCCAGCAGTTTATCGGGACTAGGTGGTAACTACGAGCAGTACTTC.

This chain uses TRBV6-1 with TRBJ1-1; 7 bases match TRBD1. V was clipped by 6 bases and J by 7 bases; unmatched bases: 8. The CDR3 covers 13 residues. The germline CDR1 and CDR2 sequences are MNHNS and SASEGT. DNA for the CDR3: TGTGCCAGCAGGGGACAGATCCATCTTGAAGCTTTCTTT. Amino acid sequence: CASRGQIHLEAFF.

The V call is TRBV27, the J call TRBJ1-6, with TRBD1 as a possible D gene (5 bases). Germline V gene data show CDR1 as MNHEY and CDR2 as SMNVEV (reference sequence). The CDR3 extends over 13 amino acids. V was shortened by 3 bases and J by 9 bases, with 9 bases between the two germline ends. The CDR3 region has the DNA TGTGCCAGCAGTTTGCAGGGCGGTTCACCCCTCCACTTT. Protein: CASSLQGGSPLHF.

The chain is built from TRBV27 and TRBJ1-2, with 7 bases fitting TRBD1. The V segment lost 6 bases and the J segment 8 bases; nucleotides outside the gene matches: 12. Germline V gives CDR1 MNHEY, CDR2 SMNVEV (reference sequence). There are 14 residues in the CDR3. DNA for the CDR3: TGTGCCAGCAGGCCCTGGGACAGCCAGGAGGGCTACACCTTC. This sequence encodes CASRPWDSQEGYTF.

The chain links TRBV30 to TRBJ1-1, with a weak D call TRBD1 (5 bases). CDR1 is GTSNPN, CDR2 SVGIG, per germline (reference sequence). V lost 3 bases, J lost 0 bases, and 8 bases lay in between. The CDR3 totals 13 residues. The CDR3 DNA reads TGTGCCTGGAGGAAGGGGTTGAACACTGAAGCTTTCTTT. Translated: CAWRKGLNTEAFF.